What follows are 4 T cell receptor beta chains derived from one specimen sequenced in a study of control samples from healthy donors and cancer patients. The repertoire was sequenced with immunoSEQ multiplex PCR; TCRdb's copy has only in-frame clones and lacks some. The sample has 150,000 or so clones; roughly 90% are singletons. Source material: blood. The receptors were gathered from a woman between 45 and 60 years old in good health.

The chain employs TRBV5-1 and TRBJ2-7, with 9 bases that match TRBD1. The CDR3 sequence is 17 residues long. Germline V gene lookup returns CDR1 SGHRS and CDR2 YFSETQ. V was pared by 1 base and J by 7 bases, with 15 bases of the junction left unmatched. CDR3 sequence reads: CASSLIPQGATAGEQYF. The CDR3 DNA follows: TGCGCCAGCAGCTTGATCCCACAGGGGGCCACGGCGGGGGAGCAGTACTTC.

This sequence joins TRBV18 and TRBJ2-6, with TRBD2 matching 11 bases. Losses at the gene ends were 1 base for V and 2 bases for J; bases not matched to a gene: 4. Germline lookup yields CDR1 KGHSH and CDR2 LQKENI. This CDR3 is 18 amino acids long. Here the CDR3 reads CASSPQASGGTGANVLTF. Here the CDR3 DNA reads TGTGCCAGCTCACCACAAGCTAGCGGGGGGACTGGGGCCAACGTCCTGACTTTC.

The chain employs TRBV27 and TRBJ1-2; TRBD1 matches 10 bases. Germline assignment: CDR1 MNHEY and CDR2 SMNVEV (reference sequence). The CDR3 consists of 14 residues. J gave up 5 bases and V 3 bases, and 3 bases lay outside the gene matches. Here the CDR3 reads CASSFSGQGYGYTF. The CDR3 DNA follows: TGTGCCAGCAGTTTCTCGGGACAGGGGTATGGCTACACCTTC.

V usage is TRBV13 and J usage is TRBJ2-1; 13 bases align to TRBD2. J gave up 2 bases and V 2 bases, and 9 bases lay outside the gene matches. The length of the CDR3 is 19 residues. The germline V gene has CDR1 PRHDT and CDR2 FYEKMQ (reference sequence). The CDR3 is CASSLPGTSGTQAYNEQFF. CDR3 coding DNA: TGTGCCAGCAGCTTACCAGGGACTAGCGGGACCCAGGCCTACAATGAGCAGTTCTTC.